This T cell receptor beta chain comes out of a study of molecular identifiers for immune sequencing clone quantification. Background on the study: Replicates involved a five-way split of RNA from around 20,000 or 100,000 naive CD8 cells, with sequencing of four.

Study-wide results and limits: Jurkat TCR RNA spiked in from one cell reportedly remained identifiable amid around 1 million naive cells. Clones above 20 RNA copies contained over 97% of effector molecules but under 1% of naive ones.

MiXCR was run by TCRdb on the PCR reads, yielding one entry per CDR3 protein. The sample lists some 88,000 distinct CDR3 sequences, around 20% occurring once. This clonotype was picked up many times. Its antigen is not known. Between the trimmed V and J ends, which lost 6 bases and 2 bases, there was a span of 8 bases. CDR3 length: 12 residues. Input material: naive CD8+ T cells from blood, with Jurkat cell RNA spiked in. Subset reported: FACS-sorted CD8+CD4-CCR7+CD45RA+ naive T cells. The TCR originated in a human donor in good health. Some libraries in this study had Jurkat cell RNA spiked in. The rearrangement links TRBV12-3 or TRBV12-4 to TRBJ2-7, with D perhaps being TRBD1 or TRBD2 (5 bases each). The CDR3 DNA is TGTGCCAGCAGCTGGGGGACCTACGAGCAGTACTTC. It codes for CASSWGTYEQYF.